These T cell receptor beta chains were read from a single sample in a study of blood T cell repertoires in COVID-19. Clones were read by immunoSEQ multiplex PCR, and TCRdb kept only the in-frame ones, dropping some. The data show 150,000 to 180,000 clones, with about 89% seen just once and 0.5% to 0.55% held by the top ten. Sequenced sample: peripheral blood. The receptors stem from a man between 50 and 59 years old with acute or convalescent COVID-19. Both conserved end residues are part of each CDR3. Each record gives: D gene, J gene, V gene, clone size, CDR3 protein, CDR3 DNA. The D gene is left open where the match is weak. Expanded clones get a size class; other rows say once, few or many, or leave the size out.

TRBD2,TRBJ2-2,TRBV6-5,.,CASSLLAGNTGELFF,TGTGCCAGCAGCTTGCTAGCGGGGAACACCGGGGAGCTGTTTTTT
.,TRBJ2-2,TRBV30,.,CAWSNGLENTGELFF,TGTGCCTGGAGTAATGGACTGGAGAACACCGGGGAGCTGTTTTTT
.,TRBJ2-7,TRBV6-5,.,CASSSLFGGPEYEQYF,TGTGCCAGCAGTTCCCTCTTTGGAGGGCCAGAATACGAGCAGTACTTC
TRBD2,TRBJ2-3,TRBV19,.,CASSMRLAVTDTQYF,TGTGCCAGTAGTATGAGACTAGCGGTAACAGATACGCAGTATTTT
TRBD1,TRBJ1-2,TRBV10-2,.,CASRDRDYGYTF,TGCGCCAGCAGGGACAGGGACTATGGCTACACCTTC
.,TRBJ1-2,TRBV4-1,.,CASSQDPGANYGYTF,TGCGCCAGCAGCCAAGACCCGGGAGCTAACTATGGCTACACCTTC
TRBD1,TRBJ1-2,TRBV28,once,CASRAGTAANYGYTF,TGTGCCAGCAGAGCTGGGACAGCAGCTAACTATGGCTACACCTTC
.,TRBJ1-2,TRBV5-8,.,CASSLGQRMGYTF,TGTGCCAGCAGCTTGGGACAAAGGATGGGCTACACCTTC
.,TRBJ1-2,TRBV6-2/TRBV6-3,few,CASSYSGQRVTFYGYTF,TGTGCCAGCAGTTACTCCGGACAGCGCGTTACCTTCTATGGCTACACCTTC
.,TRBJ2-4,TRBV4-2,.,CASSQDVRVKAKNIQYF,TGTGCCAGCAGCCAAGATGTCAGGGTCAAAGCCAAAAACATTCAGTACTTC
.,TRBJ2-5,TRBV5-5,.,CASSLTGEGTQYF,TGTGCCAGCAGCTTGACGGGGGAAGGGACCCAGTACTTC
TRBD2,TRBJ2-1,TRBV7-9,once,CASSPSGGVYNEQFF,TGTGCCAGCAGCCCTAGCGGTGGGGTCTACAATGAGCAGTTCTTC
TRBD1,TRBJ1-6,TRBV6-5,.,CASNPGQINSPLHF,TGTGCCAGCAATCCGGGACAGATAAATTCACCCCTCCACTTT
.,TRBJ2-5,TRBV6-5,.,CASSYLRGAVETQYF,TGTGCCAGCAGTTACCTGCGTGGGGCGGTTGAGACCCAGTACTTC
TRBD1,TRBJ2-4,TRBV30,.,CAWSAGQAAKNIQYF,TGTGCCTGGAGTGCGGGACAGGCAGCCAAAAACATTCAGTACTTC
.,TRBJ1-2,TRBV3-1/TRBV3-2,.,CASSQDDRGGGYTF,TGTGCCAGCAGCCAAGATGATAGGGGTGGCGGCTACACCTTC
.,TRBJ1-3,TRBV3-1/TRBV3-2,.,CASSRGQHSGNTIYF,TGTGCCAGCAGCCGGGGGCAGCACTCTGGAAACACCATATATTTT
TRBD2,TRBJ2-2,TRBV3-1/TRBV3-2,.,CASSQHSGGSTGELFF,TGTGCCAGCAGCCAACATAGCGGGGGTTCCACCGGGGAGCTGTTTTTT
.,TRBJ1-1,TRBV19,.,CASSIPGQWNTEAFF,TGTGCCAGTAGTATCCCTGGACAGTGGAACACTGAAGCTTTCTTT